This is a list of T cell receptor beta chains from one sample in a study of T-cell memory formation after mild COVID-19. TCRdb re-called the 5' RACE reads with MiXCR, one entry per CDR3 protein. The sample has 200,000 or so distinct CDR3 sequences; around 20% are singletons. Sequenced sample: PBMCs or a T cell subset sorted from them (not recorded which). Source of these receptors: an adult woman who had mild COVID-19 (a few samples of this study predate the infection). Cell type and time point are not known. Each CDR3 is given with its conserved first and last residue. Some rows have no size entry. The others give once, few or many, or a class for an expanded clone.

v_gene,abundance,CDR3aa
TRBV6-4,many,CASRVDSLNTEAFF
TRBV5-1,-,CASSLVGLPYEQYF
TRBV14,-,CASSQVTGVWGTDTQYF
TRBV25-1,few,CASRPSGGTAHYNEQFF
TRBV7-2,-,CASSFAGGNTGELFF
TRBV7-2,-,CASSSQPLVIQETQYF
TRBV19,-,CASSIQVDQPQHF
TRBV4-2,-,CASSQDLKSAAFF
TRBV18,-,CASSPPGTGSQPQHF
TRBV7-6,few,CASSRDRITGELFF
TRBV11-2,-,CASSSPHNEQFF
TRBV5-6,-,CASRSRQWLDTF
TRBV18,few,CASSPIGTGATYEQYF
TRBV20-1,-,CSARRGFYEQYF
TRBV5-1,-,CASSAGLAGGSGEQYF
TRBV7-2,-,CASSPGTGQGRVEAKNIQYF
TRBV7-2,-,CASSLRDRQETQYF
TRBV7-2,-,CASALSAYEQYF
TRBV4-2,-,CASSQAGAGGNEQFF
TRBV7-2,-,CASSLTGYGYTF
TRBV12-3/TRBV12-4,-,CASSLGFNQPQHF
TRBV27,-,CASKGQMNTEAFF
TRBV7-9,few,CASIKGTLQTGELFF
TRBV6-1,-,CASRQRGGGETQYF
TRBV28,once,CASRGQGTYNEQFF
TRBV5-1,-,CASSPRSRTGKNTEAFF
TRBV5-1,few,CASSQDNNYGYTF
TRBV5-1,few,CASSRSVGRGEQFF
TRBV5-6,many,CASSLRLMGGSNEQYF
TRBV20-1,few,CSANRANEKLFF
TRBV21-1,-,CAFPGGTYEQYF
TRBV30,-,CAWRRTGKSSGANVLTF
TRBV6-2/TRBV6-3,-,CASSKERVVLFF
TRBV6-4,-,CASSATGKVTGELFF
TRBV20-1,few,CSASGVINTEAFF
TRBV7-9,-,CASSLEGTTGGYF
TRBV6-6,few,CASSRGELTEAFF
TRBV9,-,CASSLLPGTAGTGELFF
TRBV6-6,few,CASSDYYEQYF
TRBV12-3/TRBV12-4,few,CASSPYGGRFDYEQYF
TRBV5-6,-,CASSLALERNTGELFF
TRBV11-2,many,CASSLDRGGNEQFF
TRBV5-1,few,CASSFVSFLSGRVSYEQYF
TRBV3-1,-,CASSHTRETYEQYF
TRBV5-6,-,CASSRRVTGRSTGNTIYF
TRBV9,-,CASSVDGVNTGELFF
TRBV5-5,few,CASSLGQGYYEQYF
TRBV7-2,-,CASSSMGQGDGYGYTF
TRBV2,-,CASRSGQGRYNEQFF
TRBV7-2,-,CASSPQANYGYTF